The clone carrying this TCR beta chain was seen repeatedly, ten times or more. The source material, RNA transcripts, was used to amplify TCR beta CDR3 regions. When the TCR CDR3 underwent first-round RT-PCR, the HTBI primer set was used. Using its own MiXCR run on the multiplex PCR reads, TCRdb lists one record per CDR3 protein. The profile covers 500,000 to 600,000 distinct CDR3 sequences, with roughly 45% appearing a single time and about two fifths taken by the ten largest. The data belong to a study of T cells in Graves' hyperthyroidism and ophthalmopathy. V was trimmed by 4 bases and J by 7 bases, leaving 17 bases between them. This CDR3 is built from 14 residues. Germline V CDR1 and CDR2: WSHSY, SAAADI.

The chain recombines TRBV10-2 with TRBJ2-7; D is perhaps TRBD2 (6 bases). The sequenced sample consisted of peripheral blood or thyroid tissue (not recorded which). This receptor was identified in an adult woman with Graves' disease, either hyperthyroidism or ophthalmopathy (not recorded which). The CDR3 DNA sequence: TGCGCCAGCAGTGGAGCGGGCGGACTTTCGGAGCAGTACTTC. It is translated as CASSGAGGLSEQYF.